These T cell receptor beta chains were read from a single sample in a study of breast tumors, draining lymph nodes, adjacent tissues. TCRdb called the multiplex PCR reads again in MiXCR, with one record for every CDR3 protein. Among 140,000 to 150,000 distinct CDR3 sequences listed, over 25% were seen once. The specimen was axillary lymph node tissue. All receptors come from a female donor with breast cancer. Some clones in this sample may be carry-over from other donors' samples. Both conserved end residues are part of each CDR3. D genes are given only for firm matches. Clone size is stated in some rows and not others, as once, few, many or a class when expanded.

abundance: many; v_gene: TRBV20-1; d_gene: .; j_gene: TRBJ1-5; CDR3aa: CSARDGEGNQPQHF; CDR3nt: TGCAGTGCTAGAGACGGGGAGGGCAATCAGCCCCAGCATTTT
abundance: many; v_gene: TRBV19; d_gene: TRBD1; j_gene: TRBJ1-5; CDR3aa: CASWDRHSNQPQHF; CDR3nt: TGTGCCAGTTGGGACAGACATAGCAATCAGCCCCAGCATTTT
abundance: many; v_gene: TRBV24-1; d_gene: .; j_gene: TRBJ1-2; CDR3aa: CATSDEDRGPLGYTF; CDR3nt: TGTGCCACCAGTGACGAGGACCGCGGGCCCCTTGGCTACACCTTC
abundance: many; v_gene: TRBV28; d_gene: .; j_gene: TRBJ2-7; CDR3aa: CASSPGGQTYEQYF; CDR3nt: TGTGCCAGCAGTCCGGGCGGACAAACCTACGAGCAGTACTTC
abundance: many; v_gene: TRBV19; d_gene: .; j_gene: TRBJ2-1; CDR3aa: CASSSAYNEQFF; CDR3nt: TGTGCCAGTAGTAGCGCTTACAATGAGCAGTTCTTC
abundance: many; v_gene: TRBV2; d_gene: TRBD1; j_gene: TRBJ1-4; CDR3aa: CASSAGTGVEKLFF; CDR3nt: TGTGCCAGCAGTGCCGGGACAGGGGTTGAAAAACTGTTTTTT
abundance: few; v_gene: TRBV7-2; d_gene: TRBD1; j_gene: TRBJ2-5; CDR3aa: CASSTASTGGGREPQYF; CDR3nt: TGTGCCAGCAGTACCGCCTCTACAGGGGGCGGTCGGGAGCCCCAGTACTTC
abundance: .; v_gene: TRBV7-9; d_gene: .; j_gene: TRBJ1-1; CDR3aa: CASNLKEAFF; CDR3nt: TGTGCCAGCAACCTTAAAGAAGCTTTCTTT
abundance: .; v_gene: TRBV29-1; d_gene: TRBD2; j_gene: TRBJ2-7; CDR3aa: CNVVLRGGYERYF; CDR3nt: TGCAACGTTGTGTTGCGGGGGGGCTACGAGCGGTACTTC
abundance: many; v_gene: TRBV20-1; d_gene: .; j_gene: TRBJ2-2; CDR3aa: CSAQARTKNTGELFF; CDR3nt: TGCAGTGCTCAGGCCCGGACAAAGAACACCGGGGAGCTGTTTTTT
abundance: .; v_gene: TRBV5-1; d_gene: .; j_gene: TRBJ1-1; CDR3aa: CASKRSGRENTEAFF; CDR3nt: TGCGCCAGCAAGCGATCTGGGAGGGAGAACACTGAAGCTTTCTTT
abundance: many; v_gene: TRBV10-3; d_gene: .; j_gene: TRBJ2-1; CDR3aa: CATQGSPGGGLSSYNEQFF; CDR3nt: TGTGCCACCCAGGGGAGTCCCGGCGGGGGCCTAAGCTCCTACAATGAGCAGTTCTTC
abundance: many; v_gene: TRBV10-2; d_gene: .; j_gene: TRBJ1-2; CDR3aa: CASSEGGSGYTF; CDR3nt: TGCGCCAGCAGTGAAGGAGGGAGTGGCTACACCTTC
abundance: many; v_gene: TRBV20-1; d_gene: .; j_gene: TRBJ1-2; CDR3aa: CSARWQGDYGYTF; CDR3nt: TGCAGTGCTAGGTGGCAGGGTGACTATGGCTACACCTTC
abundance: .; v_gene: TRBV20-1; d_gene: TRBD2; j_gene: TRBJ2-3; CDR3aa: CSASSGGPTDTQYF; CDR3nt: TGCAGTGCCTCCAGCGGGGGGCCCACAGATACGCAGTATTTT
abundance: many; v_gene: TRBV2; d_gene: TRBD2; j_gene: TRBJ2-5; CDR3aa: CASRSGTGLSGGETQYF; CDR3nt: TGTGCCAGCAGATCCGGGACAGGACTTAGCGGGGGGGAGACCCAGTACTTC
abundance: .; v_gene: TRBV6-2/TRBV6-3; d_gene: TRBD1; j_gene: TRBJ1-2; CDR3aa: CASSHPTGREGYTF; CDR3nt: TGTGCCAGCAGTCACCCGACAGGGCGGGAAGGCTACACCTTC
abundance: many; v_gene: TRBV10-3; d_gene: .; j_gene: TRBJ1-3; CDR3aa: CAISSSAGNTIYF; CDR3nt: TGTGCCATCAGCTCCTCAGCTGGAAACACCATATATTTT
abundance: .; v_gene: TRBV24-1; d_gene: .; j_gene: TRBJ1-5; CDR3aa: CATSDLPGGGKHNEHF; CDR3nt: TGTGCCACCAGTGATTTGCCGGGAGGAGGCAAGCACAATGAGCATTTT
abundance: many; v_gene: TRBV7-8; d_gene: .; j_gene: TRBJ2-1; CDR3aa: CASSMAPTSFSQYNEQFF; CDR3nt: TGTGCCAGCAGCATGGCACCGACTAGTTTCTCACAATACAATGAGCAGTTCTTC
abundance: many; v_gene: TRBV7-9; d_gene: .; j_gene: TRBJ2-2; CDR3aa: CASSRPQGSPGELFF; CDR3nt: TGTGCCAGCAGCAGGCCTCAGGGATCGCCCGGGGAGCTGTTTTTT
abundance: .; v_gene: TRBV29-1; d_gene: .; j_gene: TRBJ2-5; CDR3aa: CSEGGQETQYF; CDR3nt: TGCAGTGAGGGGGGCCAAGAGACCCAGTACTTC
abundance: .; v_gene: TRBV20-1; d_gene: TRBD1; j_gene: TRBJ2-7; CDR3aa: CSARTGDRAYEQYF; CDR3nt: TGCAGTGCTAGGACTGGGGACAGGGCCTACGAGCAGTACTTC